This TCR beta chain was sequenced for a study of blood T cell repertoires in COVID-19. Whole-study context: Spain, Italy and the United States supplied samples that represented acute and convalescent COVID-19.

The table came from immunoSEQ multiplex PCR; TCRdb's copy has only in-frame clones and leaves some out. The sample shows 350,000 to 450,000 clones, more than 70% of them seen only once. The study recruited people aged about 18 to 90 years across approximately 24 US areas. CDR1 and CDR2 from the germline V gene are LNHDA and SQIVND (reference sequence). The CDR3 has 14 residues. V was trimmed by 5 bases and J by 2 bases, leaving 13 bases between them. The TCR sequence derives from a man in his forties in a cohort exposed to, infected with or recovered from COVID-19 (not recorded which). The sequenced sample was PBMCs or T cells enriched from blood (not recorded which). The J gene is TRBJ2-7, the V gene TRBV19; weak D call: TRBD1 (6 bases). CDR3 nucleotide sequence: TGTGCCAGTAGTCTCGGGACACCAGCCTACGAGCAGTACTTC. It encodes CASSLGTPAYEQYF.